This T cell receptor (beta chain) emerged from a study of shared clonotypes between healthy human individuals. Only CD45RO-negative cells positively selected for CCR7 counted as naive CD8 cells, so terminally differentiated effector memory CD45RA+ cells were excluded. The assay was immunoSEQ multiplex PCR, and TCRdb's table has in-frame clones only and misses some. The sample has millions of clones, about 95% seen once. Germline V CDR1 and CDR2: MDHEN, SYDVKM. Trimming pared 4 bases from V and 4 bases from J, leaving 11 bases between. The CDR3 extends over 13 amino acids. The V gene is TRBV28, the J gene TRBJ2-7, with a tentative D call TRBD1 (6 bases). The sequence was collected from a man aged 18 to 30 in good health. Sequenced material: naive CD8+ T cells sorted from blood. CDR3 sequence reads: CASSSSTGYEQYF. The CDR3 DNA reads as TGTGCCAGCAGTTCATCCACAGGGTACGAGCAGTACTTC.